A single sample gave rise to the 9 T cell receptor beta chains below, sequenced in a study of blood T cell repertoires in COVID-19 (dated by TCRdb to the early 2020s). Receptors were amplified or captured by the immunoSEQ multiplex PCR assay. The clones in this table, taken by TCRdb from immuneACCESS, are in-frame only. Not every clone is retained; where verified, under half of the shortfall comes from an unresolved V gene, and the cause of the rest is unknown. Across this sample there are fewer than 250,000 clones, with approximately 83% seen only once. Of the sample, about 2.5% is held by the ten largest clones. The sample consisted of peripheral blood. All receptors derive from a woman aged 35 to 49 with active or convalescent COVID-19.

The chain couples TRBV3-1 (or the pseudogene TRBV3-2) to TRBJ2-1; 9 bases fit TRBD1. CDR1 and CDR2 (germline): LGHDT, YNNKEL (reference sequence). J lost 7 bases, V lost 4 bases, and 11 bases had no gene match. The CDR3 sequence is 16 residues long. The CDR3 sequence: CASSLWTGAGVNEQFF. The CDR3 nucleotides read TGTGCCAGCAGCCTATGGACAGGGGCGGGTGTAAATGAGCAGTTCTTC.

In DNA form, the CDR3 reads TGTGCCAGCTCACCACGGACAGGGCAATCTGGAAACACCATATATTTT. Translating it yields CASSPRTGQSGNTIYF. The rearrangement links TRBV18 to TRBJ1-3; 8 bases fit TRBD1. With V trimmed by 1 base and J by 1 base, 3 bases remained unmatched. The germline V gene has CDR1 KGHSH and CDR2 LQKENI. This CDR3 has 16 amino acids.

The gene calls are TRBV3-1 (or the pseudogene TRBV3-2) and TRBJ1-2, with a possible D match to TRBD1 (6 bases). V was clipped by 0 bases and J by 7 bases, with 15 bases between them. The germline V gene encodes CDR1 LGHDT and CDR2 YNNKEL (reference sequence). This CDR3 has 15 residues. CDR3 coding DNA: TGTGCCAGCAGCCAAGAAAGGGTAGGGGGGGCTGGCTACACCTTC. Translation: CASSQERVGGAGYTF.

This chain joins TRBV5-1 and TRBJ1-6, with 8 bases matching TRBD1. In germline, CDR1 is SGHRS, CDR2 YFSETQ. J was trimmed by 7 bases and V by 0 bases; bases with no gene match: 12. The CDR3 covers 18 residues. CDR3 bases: TGCGCCAGCAGCTTGGTTGGATTACGGACAGGGTTCAATTCACCCCTCCACTTT. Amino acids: CASSLVGLRTGFNSPLHF.

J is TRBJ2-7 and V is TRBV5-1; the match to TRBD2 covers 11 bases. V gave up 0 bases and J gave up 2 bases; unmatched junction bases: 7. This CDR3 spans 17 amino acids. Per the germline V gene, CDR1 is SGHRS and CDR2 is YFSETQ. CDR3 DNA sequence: TGCGCCAGCAGCTTGGAGGCCCTAGCGGGAGGAACCTACGAGCAGTACTTC. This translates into CASSLEALAGGTYEQYF.

The CDR3 DNA is TGCGCCACCATGGCGGGGCGCTCTAATGAAAAACTGTTTTTT. Translation gives CATMAGRSNEKLFF. The chain recombines TRBV4-1 with TRBJ1-4; TRBD1 is a possible D gene (5 bases). The V gene lost 10 bases and the J gene lost 3 bases, with 15 bases spanning the gap. The germline gives CDR1 MGHRA, CDR2 YSYEKL. The CDR3 has 14 residues.

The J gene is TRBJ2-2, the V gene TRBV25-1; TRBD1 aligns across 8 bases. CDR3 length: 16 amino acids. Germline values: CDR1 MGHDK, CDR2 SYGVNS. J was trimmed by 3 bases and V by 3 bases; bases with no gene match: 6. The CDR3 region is CASSDPDRVHTGELFF. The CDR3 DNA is TGTGCCAGCAGTGATCCGGACAGGGTGCACACCGGGGAGCTGTTTTTT.

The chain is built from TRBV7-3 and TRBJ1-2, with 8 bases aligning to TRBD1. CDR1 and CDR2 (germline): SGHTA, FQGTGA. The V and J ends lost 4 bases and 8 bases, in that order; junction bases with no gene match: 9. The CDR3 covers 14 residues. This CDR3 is CASSSSGGGEGYTF. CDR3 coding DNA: TGTGCCAGCAGCTCCTCAGGGGGCGGGGAGGGCTACACCTTC.

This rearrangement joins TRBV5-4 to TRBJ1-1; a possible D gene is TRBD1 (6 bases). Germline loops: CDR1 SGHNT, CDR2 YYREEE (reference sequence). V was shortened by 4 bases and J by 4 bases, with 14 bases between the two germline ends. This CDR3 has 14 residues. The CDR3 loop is CASSGGGGLTEAFF. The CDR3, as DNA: TGTGCCAGCAGCGGGGGTGGGGGCCTCACTGAAGCTTTCTTT.